These 20 T cell receptor beta chains originate from one sample sequenced in a study of blood T cell repertoires in COVID-19 (dated by TCRdb to 2020 to 2022). Library preparation was by the immunoSEQ multiplex PCR assay. TCRdb carries this immuneACCESS record with in-frame sequences only. Its versions omit some clonotypes, under half of them owing to an unresolved V gene in the studies checked, with the rest unexplained. The sample contains some 50,000 clones, over 80% of them found a single time. About 5% of the sample lies in the top ten. The sample taken for sequencing was peripheral blood. The receptor source for this set is a human donor in a cohort sampled during active COVID-19.

The genes are TRBV7-9 and TRBJ2-5; no reliable D call. This CDR3 has 15 residues. In germline, CDR1 is SEHNR, CDR2 FQNEAQ (reference sequence). V was clipped by 0 bases and J by 1 base, with 9 bases between them. CDR3 amino acids: CASSLASRSQETQYF. In DNA form, the CDR3 reads TGTGCCAGCAGCTTAGCATCGAGGTCCCAAGAGACCCAGTACTTC. Full variable domain (outside the CDR3, taken from reference TRBV7-9 and TRBJ2-5): DTGVSQNPRHKITKRGQNVTFRCDPISEHNRLYWYRQTLGQGPEFLTYFQNEAQLEKSRLLSDRFSAERPKGSFSTLEIQRTEQGDSAMYLCASSLASRSQETQYFGPGTRLLVL.

The rearrangement uses TRBV9 and TRBJ2-5, with 7 bases identical to TRBD1. The CDR3 extends over 16 amino acids. V trimming: 0 bases; J trimming: 2 bases; junction bases outside the gene matches: 7. Looked up from germline, CDR1 is SGDLS and CDR2 is YYNGEE. The CDR3 region has the DNA TGTGCCAGCAGCGTAGTAATTTGGGACAGACAAGAGACCCAGTACTTC. It yields the protein CASSVVIWDRQETQYF.

The chain joins TRBV7-2 to TRBJ2-7, with a possible D match to TRBD1 (5 bases). Looked up from germline, CDR1 is SGHTA and CDR2 is FQGNSA. V lost 2 bases and J 0 bases, leaving 20 bases between the germline ends. CDR3 length equals 18 residues. The CDR3 loop reads CASSLSMWGRAVSYEQYF. The CDR3 bases are TGTGCCAGCAGCTTATCAATGTGGGGCAGGGCTGTCTCCTACGAGCAGTACTTC.

The rearrangement links TRBV9 to TRBJ2-1; D unresolved. V lost 0 bases and J 0 bases, leaving 7 bases between the germline ends. Germline assignment: CDR1 SGDLS and CDR2 YYNGEE. The CDR3 has 15 residues. The CDR3 region has the DNA TGTGCCAGCAGCGTAGGATTTAGCTCCTACAATGAGCAGTTCTTC. Translating it yields CASSVGFSSYNEQFF.

The chain couples TRBV6-2 or TRBV6-3 to TRBJ2-1; the D gene is possibly TRBD1 (6 bases). The CDR3 length is 16 residues. The V gene's germline CDR1 is MNHEY and CDR2 SVGEGT. The V end lost 6 bases, the J end lost 5 bases, and 20 bases lay between the germline ends. CDR3 coding DNA: TGTGCCAGCAGCCTACCAAGCTGGGACAAAGACAATGAGCAGTTCTTC. Translation: CASSLPSWDKDNEQFF.

This clone occurred a few times. This chain connects TRBV3-1 (or the pseudogene TRBV3-2) to TRBJ2-5; 12 nucleotides agree with TRBD2. Germline V gives CDR1 LGHDT, CDR2 YNNKEL (reference sequence). This CDR3 is built from 17 residues. The V and J ends lost 1 base and 2 bases, in that order; junction bases with no gene match: 5. The CDR3 sequence: CASSQGLAGERQETQYF. The CDR3 nucleotides are TGTGCCAGCAGCCAAGGACTAGCGGGAGAACGGCAAGAGACCCAGTACTTC.

This clone is labeled medium-sized (0.01 to 0.1%). The rearrangement joins TRBV18 to TRBJ2-1; TRBD1 matches 11 bases. Germline trimming cut 4 bases from V and 7 bases from J; bases unmatched to any gene: 6. Germline assignment: CDR1 KGHSH and CDR2 LQKENI. The CDR3 consists of 15 residues. The CDR3 nucleotides are TGTGCCAGCTCACGACCGGGACAGGGGGATAATGAGCAGTTCTTC. Translation gives CASSRPGQGDNEQFF. Full variable domain (rest looked up from reference TRBV18 and TRBJ2-1): NAGVMQNPRHLVRRRGQEARLRCSPMKGHSHVYWYRQLPEEGLKFMVYLQKENIIDESGMPKERFSAEFPKEGPSILRIQQVVRGDSAAYFCASSRPGQGDNEQFFGPGTRLTVL.

V usage is TRBV9 and J usage is TRBJ2-2; perhaps TRBD2 as D (7 bases). Deletions cut 1 base from V and 5 bases from J, with 15 bases between. The CDR3 length is 16 residues. Germline-derived CDR1 and CDR2 are SGDLS and YYNGEE. CDR3 protein: CASSVNAGAQTGELFF. CDR3 nucleotide sequence: TGTGCCAGCAGCGTAAACGCGGGGGCCCAAACCGGGGAGCTGTTTTTT.

This chain joins TRBV7-2 and TRBJ2-1, with a possible D match to TRBD1 (6 bases). The germline V gene has CDR1 SGHTA and CDR2 FQGNSA. The CDR3 extends over 15 amino acids. The ends were cut back, 5 bases at V and 2 bases at J, with 13 bases in the middle. CDR3 sequence reads: CASSAVWDTYNEQFF. The DNA of the CDR3 is TGTGCCAGCAGCGCCGTGTGGGACACCTACAATGAGCAGTTCTTC.

CDR3 in amino acids: CASSQDYSPQETQYF. CDR3 nucleotide sequence: TGCGCCAGCAGCCAAGACTACAGTCCCCAAGAGACCCAGTACTTC. The rearrangement joins TRBV4-3 to TRBJ2-5; D gene unclear. CDR3 length: 15 amino acids. Germline CDR1 and CDR2: LGHNA and YSLEER. V was shortened by 0 bases and J by 1 base, with 9 bases between the two germline ends.

This sequence joins TRBV9 and TRBJ1-3, with a weak D call TRBD1 (5 bases). The length of the CDR3 is 15 residues. V was pared by 0 bases and J by 2 bases, with 9 bases between. CDR1 SGDLS and CDR2 YYNGEE come from the germline V gene. CDR3 loop: CASSVAGTAGNTIYF. In DNA form, the CDR3 reads TGTGCCAGCAGCGTAGCAGGGACTGCTGGAAACACCATATATTTT.

The CDR3 DNA reads as TGTGCCAGCAGTGACGACAGACGGACCGAGCAGTACTTC. It yields the protein CASSDDRRTEQYF. The chain combines TRBV2 with TRBJ2-7, with D possibly being TRBD1 (5 bases). There are 13 residues in the CDR3. V lost 3 bases to trimming and J lost 6 bases, with 12 bases between them. Looked up from germline, CDR1 is SNHLY and CDR2 is FYNNEI.

This chain connects TRBV5-1 to TRBJ2-6, with TRBD1 as a possible D gene (5 bases). This CDR3 comprises 18 residues. Germline CDR1 SGHRS, CDR2 YFSETQ. Trimming left V 5 bases short and J 3 bases short, with 21 bases between. The CDR3: CASRSLTDSRNGANVLTF. CDR3 nucleotides: TGCGCCAGCAGATCACTCACCGACAGCCGCAATGGGGCCAACGTCCTGACTTTC.

V is TRBV30 and J is TRBJ1-1; perhaps TRBD1 as D (6 bases). This CDR3 has 11 amino acids. Trimming removed 3 bases at V and 7 bases at J, with 9 bases between. The germline gives CDR1 GTSNPN, CDR2 SVGIG (reference sequence). DNA of the CDR3: TGTGCCTGGAGGGGGGCAGTTGAAGCTTTCTTT. It specifies CAWRGAVEAFF. Full variable domain (rest looked up from reference TRBV30 and TRBJ1-1): SQTIHQWPATLVQPVGSPLSLECTVEGTSNPNLYWYRQAAGRGLQLLFYSVGIGQISSEVPQNLSASRPQDRQFILSSKKLLLSDSGFYLCAWRGAVEAFFGQGTRLTVV.

The rearrangement joins TRBV11-2 to TRBJ2-7, with D possibly matching TRBD1 (7 bases). This CDR3 comprises 18 residues. Trimming took off 3 bases at V and 0 bases at J, with 21 bases between the two ends. Germline lookup yields CDR1 SGHAT and CDR2 FQNNGV. The CDR3 nucleotides are TGTGCCAGCAGCTTGCTCAGGGGGAATCGGGGGAGCTCCTACGAGCAGTACTTC. Translated, it gives CASSLLRGNRGSSYEQYF.

The chain carries TRBV18 and TRBJ2-3, with 7 bases aligning to TRBD1. Germline lookup yields CDR1 KGHSH and CDR2 LQKENI. There are 14 residues in the CDR3. Trimming cost V 6 bases and J 3 bases; bases outside gene matches: 6. The CDR3 region is CASSPTGRTDTQYF. CDR3 bases: TGTGCCAGCTCCCCGACAGGGAGAACAGATACGCAGTATTTT.

V usage is TRBV18 and J usage is TRBJ2-7; tentative D call: TRBD1 (7 bases). Per germline, CDR1 KGHSH and CDR2 LQKENI. Between the trimmed V and J ends, which lost 4 bases and 2 bases, there was a span of 18 bases. The CDR3 covers 16 residues. CDR3 sequence: CASSLGSGGGAYEQYF. The CDR3 coding sequence is TGTGCCAGCTCACTTGGGTCTGGAGGGGGCGCCTACGAGCAGTACTTC.

CDR3 coding DNA: TGCAGCGTGGCGAGAGGAGGGTTCGACAATGAGCAGTTCTTC. It encodes CSVARGGFDNEQFF. The V call is TRBV29-1, the J call TRBJ2-1; the D gene is possibly TRBD2 (6 bases). This CDR3 has 14 amino acids. Between the trimmed V and J ends, which lost 6 bases and 5 bases, there was a span of 17 bases. The germline CDR1 and CDR2 sequences are SQVTM and ANQGSEA.

V is TRBV11-2 and J is TRBJ2-7; TRBD1 matches at 8 bases. CDR3 length: 14 amino acids. Germline CDR1 and CDR2: SGHAT and FQNNGV. Losses at the gene ends were 5 bases for V and 3 bases for J; bases not matched to a gene: 6. The DNA for the CDR3 is TGTGCCAGCAGCAGTGGACAGGGCCGCTACGAGCAGTACTTC. Protein sequence: CASSSGQGRYEQYF. Complete variable domain (other parts from reference TRBV11-2 and TRBJ2-7): EAGVAQSPRYKIIEKRQSVAFWCNPISGHATLYWYQQILGQGPKLLIQFQNNGVVDDSQLPKDRFSAERLKGVDSTLKIQPAKLEDSAVYLCASSSGQGRYEQYFGPGTRLTVT.

This sequence joins TRBV6-4 and TRBJ2-7; 10 bases agree with TRBD1. Germline CDR1 and CDR2: MRHNA and SNTAGT. The CDR3 is 16 amino acids. Trimming took 3 bases from V and 0 from J; bases not matched to a gene: 5. This CDR3 reads CASSETRDRGSYEQYF. CDR3 in DNA: TGTGCCAGCAGTGAGACCCGGGACAGGGGCTCCTACGAGCAGTACTTC.